Each of the 26 T cell receptor beta chains below was sequenced from the same sample in a study of T cells in narcolepsy. Assay: immunoSEQ multiplex PCR; the TCRdb copy retains only in-frame clones and omits some. The repertoire holds approximately 35,000 clones, with roughly 77% as singletons. The sequenced sample was memory (CD45RA-) CD4+ T cells from blood. These receptors were taken from a human donor in good health.

V and J are TRBV5-1 and TRBJ2-5; maybe TRBD1 (5 bases). Trimming shortened V by 3 bases and J by 3 bases, and 12 bases separated the two germline ends. Germline loops: CDR1 SGHRS, CDR2 YFSETQ. The CDR3 is 14 residues long. The CDR3 loop reads CASSSASTEETQYF. CDR3 coding DNA: TGCGCCAGCAGCTCGGCCTCGACAGAAGAGACCCAGTACTTC.

The rearrangement uses TRBV5-4 and TRBJ2-5; 7 nucleotides match TRBD2. CDR1 and CDR2 from the germline V gene are SGHNT and YYREEE (reference sequence). Trimming at V came to 0 bases and at J to 1 base, leaving 9 bases not matched to a gene. The CDR3 is 17 residues long. CDR3 coding DNA: TGTGCCAGCAGCTTGGACCTGGCGGGGGTGGGCCAAGAGACCCAGTACTTC. It encodes CASSLDLAGVGQETQYF.

This clone was seen just once. The chain carries TRBV9 and TRBJ1-6; 10 bases line up with TRBD1. CDR3 length: 15 residues. Germline loops: CDR1 SGDLS, CDR2 YYNGEE. V lost 3 bases to trimming and J lost 6 bases; unmatched junction nucleotides: 3. The CDR3 DNA sequence: TGTGCCAGCAGCGAGAGGGACAGGGGTAATTCACCCCTCCACTTT. Its protein product is CASSERDRGNSPLHF. The full variable domain, its missing parts supplied by reference TRBV9 and TRBJ1-6, is DSGVTQTPKHLITATGQRVTLRCSPRSGDLSVYWYQQSLDQGLQFLIQYYNGEERAKGNILERFSAQQFPDLHSELNLSSLELGDSALYFCASSERDRGNSPLHFGNGTRLTVT.

This clone has just one count. J is TRBJ2-6 and V is TRBV5-1; D remains ambiguous. Trimming removed 1 base at V and 0 bases at J, with 5 bases between. Per the germline V gene, CDR1 is SGHRS and CDR2 is YFSETQ. The CDR3 is made up of 15 amino acids. This CDR3 is CASSLSNSGANVLTF. CDR3 sequence (DNA): TGCGCCAGCAGCTTGTCAAACTCTGGGGCCAACGTCCTGACTTTC.

Of note for this clone: Different DNA sequences within this sample yield the same CDR3. This chain links TRBV2 with TRBJ2-3; D ambiguous. V lost 4 bases and J lost 5, with 4 bases in between. Germline V lookup: CDR1 SNHLY, CDR2 FYNNEI. CDR3 length: 11 residues. CDR3 in DNA: TGTGCCAGCAGTGTAGGAGATACGCAGTATTTT. This gives the protein CASSVGDTQYF.

The chain carries TRBV30 and TRBJ1-1, with D unclear. V was trimmed by 6 bases and J by 7 bases, leaving 15 bases between them. This CDR3 is 12 amino acids long. Germline CDR1 reads GTSNPN; CDR2 reads SVGIG (reference sequence). The CDR3 loop is CACSIGSIEAFF. CDR3 in DNA: TGTGCCTGTTCAATAGGCTCCATTGAAGCTTTCTTT.

The chain recombines TRBV30 with TRBJ2-7; D possibly corresponds to TRBD2 (6 bases). The V gene's germline CDR1 is GTSNPN and CDR2 SVGIG (reference sequence). Trimming stripped 3 bases from V and 2 bases from J, with 17 bases between. The length of the CDR3 is 15 residues. DNA for the CDR3: TGTGCCTGGAGGGGGGGTCGGACACAGACCTACGAGCAGTACTTC. It is translated as CAWRGGRTQTYEQYF. Filled out from reference TRBV30 and TRBJ2-7, the complete variable domain reads SQTIHQWPATLVQPVGSPLSLECTVEGTSNPNLYWYRQAAGRGLQLLFYSVGIGQISSEVPQNLSASRPQDRQFILSSKKLLLSDSGFYLCAWRGGRTQTYEQYFGPGTRLTVT.

The J gene is TRBJ2-3, the V gene TRBV7-9, with 9 bases lining up with TRBD2. The germline gives CDR1 SEHNR, CDR2 FQNEAQ (reference sequence). The CDR3 runs to 15 residues. V shed 8 bases and J 4 bases; nucleotides not matched to a gene: 10. The CDR3 here is CASPPLAGGPDTQYF. Here the CDR3 DNA reads TGTGCCAGCCCCCCCCTGGCGGGAGGGCCAGATACGCAGTATTTT.

V usage is TRBV6-4 and J usage is TRBJ2-7, with D possibly matching TRBD1 (6 bases). V lost 4 bases to trimming and J lost 4 bases, with 11 bases between them. This CDR3 is built from 13 residues. The V gene's germline CDR1 is MRHNA and CDR2 SNTAGT. Written as DNA, the CDR3 is TGTGCCAGCAGTGCTCAACAGGGTTACGAGCAGTACTTC. Translating it yields CASSAQQGYEQYF.

The rearrangement links TRBV11-2 to TRBJ2-2, with D hard to call. V lost 4 bases, J lost 6 bases, and 6 bases lay in between. Germline V gives CDR1 SGHAT, CDR2 FQNNGV. The CDR3 sequence is 12 residues long. The CDR3 sequence is CASSSQSGELFF. As DNA, the CDR3 is TGTGCCAGCAGCTCCCAATCCGGGGAGCTGTTTTTT. Full variable domain (rest looked up from reference TRBV11-2 and TRBJ2-2): EAGVAQSPRYKIIEKRQSVAFWCNPISGHATLYWYQQILGQGPKLLIQFQNNGVVDDSQLPKDRFSAERLKGVDSTLKIQPAKLEDSAVYLCASSSQSGELFFGEGSRLTVL.

This clone appeared a few times. The rearrangement links TRBV6-1 to TRBJ1-1, with a tentative D call TRBD1 (5 bases). This CDR3 has 14 amino acids. Trimming cost V 4 bases and J 4 bases, with 13 bases left between them. Germline V lookup: CDR1 MNHNS, CDR2 SASEGT. The CDR3 coding sequence is TGTGCCAGCAGTGCCCAGGGAATAAGCACTGAAGCTTTCTTT. It is translated as CASSAQGISTEAFF.

V usage is TRBV30 and J usage is TRBJ2-5; 8 bases match TRBD1. Germline CDR1 GTSNPN, CDR2 SVGIG (reference sequence). The ends lost 3 bases at V and 5 bases at J; junction bases unmatched: 14. The CDR3 is 16 residues long. CDR3 DNA: TGTGCCTGGAGCAGCAGGGGGCTGAAAGTCGGGGAGACCCAGTACTTC. It codes for CAWSSRGLKVGETQYF.

The rearrangement joins TRBV18 to TRBJ2-5; 9 bases map to TRBD2. The CDR3 loop spans 14 amino acids. V gave up 6 bases and J gave up 2 bases; unmatched junction bases: 4. CDR1 is KGHSH, CDR2 LQKENI, per germline. CDR3 bases: TGTGCCAGCTCGCTGGGACTAGCTCAAGAGACCCAGTACTTC. Translation: CASSLGLAQETQYF.

This clone was detected a few times. The CDR3 loop is CASSLNTPGQAISNYGYTF. The CDR3 bases are TGCGCCAGCAGCTTGAACACACCGGGACAGGCGATTTCTAACTATGGCTACACCTTC. The V and J genes are TRBV5-1 and TRBJ1-2; TRBD1 agrees at 8 bases. V lost 1 base, J lost 0 bases, and 14 bases stayed unmatched. The CDR3 extends over 19 amino acids. From germline, CDR1 is SGHRS and CDR2 YFSETQ.

This clone was detected once. The rearrangement links TRBV5-1 to TRBJ2-5; possibly TRBD1 for D (6 bases). CDR1 and CDR2 from the germline V gene are SGHRS and YFSETQ. The CDR3 sequence is 16 residues long. Trimming cost V 4 bases and J 11 bases, with 27 bases left between them. CDR3 protein: CASSARDTGLREEQYF. DNA for the CDR3: TGCGCCAGCAGCGCCCGGGACACAGGACTCCGGGAAGAGCAGTACTTC.

Here the CDR3 DNA reads TGTGCCAGTAGTATCATACGACAGGGGGGAACTGAAGCTTTCTTT. Translating gives CASSIIRQGGTEAFF. The chain joins TRBV19 to TRBJ1-1, with 9 bases that match TRBD1. Per germline, CDR1 LNHDA and CDR2 SQIVND (reference sequence). CDR3 size: 15 residues. The trim removed 3 bases at V and 5 bases at J, leaving 7 bases unmatched.

The genes are TRBV6-5 and TRBJ1-1; D unclear. The CDR3 runs to 15 residues. CDR1 MNHEY and CDR2 SVGAGI come from the germline V gene. The V and J ends lost 0 bases and 5 bases respectively, with 13 bases between them. The CDR3 DNA reads as TGTGCCAGCAGTTACTCGAACCGGGCAGAAACTGAAGCTTTCTTT. This codes for CASSYSNRAETEAFF.

The V and J genes are TRBV5-4 and TRBJ2-1, with 7 bases identical to TRBD1. The J segment lost 5 bases and the V segment lost 4 bases, leaving 3 bases of the junction unmatched. CDR1 SGHNT and CDR2 YYREEE come from the germline V gene (reference sequence). The length of the CDR3 is 13 residues. CDR3 protein: CASSHRGNNEQFF. The CDR3 nucleotides read TGTGCCAGCAGCCACAGGGGCAACAATGAGCAGTTCTTC.

V and J are TRBV29-1 and TRBJ2-1; 7 bases match TRBD2. After removal of 7 bases from V and 6 bases from J, the junction contained 12 bases not matched to a gene. CDR3 length equals 14 residues. Looked up from germline, CDR1 is SQVTM and CDR2 is ANQGSEA. The CDR3 protein is CSASAGAASNEQFF. The CDR3 DNA is TGCAGCGCTAGTGCGGGAGCGGCCTCCAATGAGCAGTTCTTC.

J is TRBJ1-2 and V is TRBV30; a weak D match, TRBD1 (5 bases). Germline CDR1 and CDR2: GTSNPN and SVGIG (reference sequence). The CDR3 runs 13 residues. The ends were cut back, 4 bases at V and 4 bases at J, with 13 bases in the middle. The CDR3 DNA sequence: TGTGCCTGGACTCAGGGTTTCCCCTATGGCTACACCTTC. Residues: CAWTQGFPYGYTF.

The table lists this clone with a few counts. DNA of the CDR3: TGTGCCAGCAGCTGGGACTCTAATAAGTATGGCTACACCTTC. Amino acid sequence: CASSWDSNKYGYTF. The rearrangement uses TRBV5-4 and TRBJ1-2, with TRBD1 as a possible D gene (5 bases). CDR1 and CDR2 (germline): SGHNT, YYREEE (reference sequence). V was clipped by 3 bases and J by 5 bases, with 14 bases between them. CDR3 size: 14 residues.

The V call is TRBV6-1, the J call TRBJ1-2; no firm D call. Germline assignment: CDR1 MNHNS and CDR2 SASEGT. V was shortened by 7 bases and J by 6 bases, with 9 bases between the two germline ends. This CDR3 has 11 residues. The CDR3 protein is CASTLGNGYTF. DNA for the CDR3: TGTGCCAGCACATTGGGTAATGGCTACACCTTC.

The chain has TRBV7-6 and TRBJ2-7; 7 positions match TRBD1. Germline CDR1 is SGHVS and CDR2 is FNYEAQ. J was trimmed by 0 bases and V by 6 bases; bases with no gene match: 11. CDR3 length: 16 amino acids. CDR3 region: CASSPRQGLVSYEQYF. CDR3 DNA: TGTGCCAGCAGTCCCAGACAGGGCCTCGTCTCCTACGAGCAGTACTTC. Together with reference TRBV7-6 and TRBJ2-7, the CDR3 gives the full variable domain: GAGVSQSPRYKVTKRGQDVALRCDPISGHVSLYWYRQALGQGPEFLTYFNYEAQQDKSGLPNDRFSAERPEGSISTLTIQRTEQRDSAMYRCASSPRQGLVSYEQYFGPGTRLTVT.

The rearrangement uses TRBV2 and TRBJ1-1; the D gene is possibly TRBD1 (5 bases). This CDR3 is 13 amino acids long. Germline values: CDR1 SNHLY, CDR2 FYNNEI. Trimming took off 7 bases at V and 0 bases at J, with 9 bases between the two ends. CDR3 coding DNA: TGTGCCAGCACCAGGGATATGAACACTGAAGCTTTCTTT. Its protein product is CASTRDMNTEAFF.

This chain connects TRBV7-2 to TRBJ1-6; D not resolved. This CDR3 contains 13 residues. V was pared by 4 bases and J by 8 bases, with 9 bases between. Per the germline V gene, CDR1 is SGHTA and CDR2 is FQGNSA. DNA of the CDR3: TGTGCCAGCAGCTGGCGCCGGGATTCACCCCTCCACTTT. This codes for CASSWRRDSPLHF.

The rearrangement links TRBV10-1 to TRBJ2-7, with D possibly TRBD2 on 6 matching bases. The CDR3 consists of 16 residues. V was trimmed by 7 bases and J by 0 bases, leaving 19 bases between them. CDR1 and CDR2 (germline): WNHNN, SYGVQD (reference sequence). The CDR3 DNA is TGCGCCAGCACCGGGGGTCCGGCGGGCAGCTCCTACGAGCAGTACTTC. It translates to CASTGGPAGSSYEQYF.